This T cell receptor (beta chain) stems from a study of blood T cells in healthy people across ages. Each sample yielded at least 6 million isolated PBMCs. V was cut by 5 bases and J by 9 bases, with 14 bases left in between. This CDR3 comprises 13 residues. The germline V gene encodes CDR1 SEHNR and CDR2 FQNEAQ (reference sequence). With a J-beta primer mix and a sample-barcoded 5' primer, a second PCR ran roughly 6 to 12 cycles. TCRdb re-analysed the 5' RACE reads in MiXCR, keeping a single row per CDR3 protein. The sample yields around 940,000 distinct CDR3 sequences, just over 50% seen once. Material for sequencing was blood. The chain combines TRBV7-9 with TRBJ2-1; weak D call: TRBD2 (5 bases). The origin of this receptor is a woman in her sixties in good health. CDR3 loop: CASSVSEGPEQFF. CDR3 in DNA: TGTGCCAGCAGCGTTAGTGAGGGCCCTGAGCAGTTCTTC.